This TCR beta chain was captured by sequencing in a study of blood T cell repertoires in COVID-19. As handled by the study authors: It was from reference gene primer amplification that nucleated cell counts were estimated. Assay: immunoSEQ multiplex PCR; the TCRdb copy retains only in-frame clones and omits some. That table furnishes V, J and clone size, whereas the DNA furnished D and trimming. Of hundreds of thousands of clones detected, 88% appear once; the ten largest clones hold under 1.5%. The CDR3 runs to 13 residues. The V end lost 5 bases, the J end lost 6 bases, and 12 bases lay between the germline ends. The germline V gene encodes CDR1 SEHNR and CDR2 FQNEAQ (reference sequence). In its sample, this clone was seen a few times.

This chain links TRBV7-9 with TRBJ2-3; D might be TRBD1 (6 bases). The sequenced sample was peripheral blood. The source is an elderly man with acute or convalescent COVID-19. CDR3 sequence: CASSPGTTDTQYF. CDR3 coding DNA: TGTGCCAGCAGCCCAGGGACAACGGATACGCAGTATTTT.